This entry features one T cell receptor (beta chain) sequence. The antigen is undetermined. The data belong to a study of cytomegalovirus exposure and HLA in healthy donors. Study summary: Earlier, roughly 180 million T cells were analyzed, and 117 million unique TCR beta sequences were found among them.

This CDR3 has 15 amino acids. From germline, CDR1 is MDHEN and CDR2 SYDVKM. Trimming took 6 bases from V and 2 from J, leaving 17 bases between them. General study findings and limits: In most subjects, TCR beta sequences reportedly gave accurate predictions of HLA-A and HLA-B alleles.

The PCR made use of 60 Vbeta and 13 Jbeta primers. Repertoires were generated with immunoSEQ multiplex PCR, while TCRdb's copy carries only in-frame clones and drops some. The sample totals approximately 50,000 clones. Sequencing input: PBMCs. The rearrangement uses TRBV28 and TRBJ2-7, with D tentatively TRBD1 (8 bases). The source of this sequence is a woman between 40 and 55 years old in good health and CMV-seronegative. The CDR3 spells CASSSTGEGAYEQYF. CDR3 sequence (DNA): TGTGCCAGCAGCTCGACAGGGGAGGGGGCCTACGAGCAGTACTTC.